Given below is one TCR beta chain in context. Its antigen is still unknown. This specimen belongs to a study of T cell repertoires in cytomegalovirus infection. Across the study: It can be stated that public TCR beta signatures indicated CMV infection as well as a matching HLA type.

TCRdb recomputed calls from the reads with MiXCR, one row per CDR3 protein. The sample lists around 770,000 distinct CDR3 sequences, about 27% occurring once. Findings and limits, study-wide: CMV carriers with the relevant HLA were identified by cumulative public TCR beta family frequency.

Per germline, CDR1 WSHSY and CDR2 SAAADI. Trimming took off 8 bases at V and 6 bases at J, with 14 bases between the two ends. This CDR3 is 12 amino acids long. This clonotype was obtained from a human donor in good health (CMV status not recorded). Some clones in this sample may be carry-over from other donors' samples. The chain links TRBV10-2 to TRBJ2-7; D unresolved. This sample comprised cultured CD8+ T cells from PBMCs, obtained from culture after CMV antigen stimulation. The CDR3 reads CASGRVELEQYF. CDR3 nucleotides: TGCGCCAGCGGAAGGGTAGAGCTCGAGCAGTACTTC.